What follows describes a single T cell receptor (beta chain). Its antigen is unknown. The data originate from a study of T cell responses to AZD1222 COVID-19 vaccine. General study findings and limits: It should be noted that donors were predominantly white British and more often female, and clonal diversity was possibly underestimated.

Measured with immunoSEQ multiplex PCR; TCRdb has only the in-frame clones, and not every one. The table records 150,000 to 200,000 clones, 85% to 90% of them present only once. The CDR3 contains 14 residues. CDR1 is MNHNY, CDR2 SVGAGI, per germline (reference sequence). V dropped 1 base and J dropped 0 bases, with 3 bases sitting between them. This TCR was recovered from an adult who received the AZD1222 COVID-19 vaccine. The chain couples TRBV6-6 to TRBJ2-2; D is ambiguous. The sequencing used peripheral blood, collected 28 days after the second AZD1222 dose. The CDR3 bases are TGTGCCAGCAGTTACTGGGCGAACACCGGGGAGCTGTTTTTT. This codes for CASSYWANTGELFF.